This TCR beta chain was recorded in a study of blood T cell repertoires in COVID-19. Study at large: Sources were T cells, B-cell-depleted T cells, or PBMCs; the material itself was cDNA or gDNA.

In the original workflow: For nucleated cells, counts were estimated from reference gene primer amplification. Repertoires were generated with immunoSEQ multiplex PCR, while TCRdb's copy carries only in-frame clones and drops some. V, J and clone size reflect that table, while D and trimming were determined from the DNA. The data contain 85,000 to 95,000 clones, roughly 86% of them seen just once; the ten biggest clones take up roughly 25%. This CDR3 spans 12 amino acids. V shed 0 bases and J shed 15 bases, with 12 bases lying between them. The germline V gene encodes CDR1 LGHNA and CDR2 YNFKEQ. Sequencing input: peripheral blood. This receptor was obtained from a human donor in a cohort sampled during active COVID-19. V and J are TRBV4-2 and TRBJ2-1; D is perhaps TRBD1 (5 bases). The chain's CDR3 is CASSQDGARLFF. The CDR3 nucleotides read TGTGCCAGCAGCCAAGATGGGGCTAGGCTGTTCTTC.